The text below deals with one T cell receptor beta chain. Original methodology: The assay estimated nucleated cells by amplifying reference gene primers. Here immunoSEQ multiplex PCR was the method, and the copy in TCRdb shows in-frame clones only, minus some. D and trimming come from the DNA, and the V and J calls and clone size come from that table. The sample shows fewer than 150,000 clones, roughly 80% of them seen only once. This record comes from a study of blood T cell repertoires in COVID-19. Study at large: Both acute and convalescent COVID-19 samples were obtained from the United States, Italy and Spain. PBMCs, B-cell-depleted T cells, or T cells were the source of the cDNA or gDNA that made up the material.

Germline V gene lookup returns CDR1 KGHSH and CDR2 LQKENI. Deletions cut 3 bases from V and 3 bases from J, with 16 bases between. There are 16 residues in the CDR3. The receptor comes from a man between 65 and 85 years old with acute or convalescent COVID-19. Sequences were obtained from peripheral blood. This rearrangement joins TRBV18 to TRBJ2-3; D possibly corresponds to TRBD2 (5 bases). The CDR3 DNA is TGTGCCAGCTCACCGTTAATGGAGGAGCGAACAGATACGCAGTATTTT. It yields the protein CASSPLMEERTDTQYF. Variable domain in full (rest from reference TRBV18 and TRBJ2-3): NAGVMQNPRHLVRRRGQEARLRCSPMKGHSHVYWYRQLPEEGLKFMVYLQKENIIDESGMPKERFSAEFPKEGPSILRIQQVVRGDSAAYFCASSPLMEERTDTQYFGPGTRLTVL.